The 8 T cell receptor beta chains below all came from one sample that was sequenced in a study of T cells in narcolepsy. Assay used: immunoSEQ multiplex PCR; TCRdb lists only in-frame clones, some missing. Among more than 20,000 clones listed, 65% to 90% were seen once. Material: memory (CD45RA-) CD4+ T cells from blood. These receptors all stem from a human donor in good health.

V usage is TRBV2 and J usage is TRBJ1-5; D gene uncertain. V was shortened by 7 bases and J by 6 bases, with 16 bases between the two germline ends. Looked up from germline, CDR1 is SNHLY and CDR2 is FYNNEI. The CDR3 covers 14 residues. The CDR3 loop is CASNRVEESQPQHF. CDR3 DNA sequence: TGTGCCAGCAACAGAGTAGAGGAAAGTCAGCCCCAGCATTTT.

The chain is built from TRBV4-2 and TRBJ2-5; 11 nucleotides align to TRBD2. The CDR3 totals 14 residues. CDR1 is LGHNA, CDR2 YNFKEQ, per germline. With V trimmed by 4 bases and J by 2 bases, 0 bases remained unmatched. The CDR3 is CASSRTSGQETQYF. Here the CDR3 DNA reads TGTGCCAGCAGCCGGACTAGCGGGCAAGAGACCCAGTACTTC.

This clone has just one count. The chain links TRBV11-2 to TRBJ2-6; a possible D gene is TRBD1 (6 bases). The CDR3 is made up of 15 amino acids. The V gene's germline CDR1 is SGHAT and CDR2 FQNNGV. Trimming shortened V by 2 bases and J by 4 bases, and 9 bases separated the two germline ends. The CDR3 sequence: CASSLITGGANVLTF. DNA of the CDR3: TGTGCCAGCAGCTTAATAACAGGGGGGGCCAACGTCCTGACTTTC.

The chain links TRBV4-2 to TRBJ2-3; D possibly corresponds to TRBD2 (6 bases). V lost 6 bases, J lost 0 bases, and 13 bases lay in between. Germline assignment: CDR1 LGHNA and CDR2 YNFKEQ. The CDR3 extends over 15 amino acids. This CDR3 is CASRSEGTSTDTQYF. The CDR3 coding sequence is TGTGCCAGCAGGTCAGAGGGGACTAGCACAGATACGCAGTATTTT.

The DNA for the CDR3 is TGTGCCAGCATCGGACAGGGCCCCTATAATTCACCCCTCCACTTT. Residues: CASIGQGPYNSPLHF. The chain employs TRBV6-1 and TRBJ1-6; 8 nucleotides agree with TRBD1. The CDR3 covers 15 residues. The ends lost 7 bases at V and 2 bases at J; junction bases unmatched: 4. Germline V gene lookup returns CDR1 MNHNS and CDR2 SASEGT.

J is TRBJ2-7 and V is TRBV5-8, with D perhaps TRBD1 (5 bases). The germline gives CDR1 SGHTS, CDR2 YDEGEE. V lost 2 bases to trimming and J lost 5 bases, with 17 bases between them. The CDR3 extends over 15 amino acids. CDR3 amino acids: CASSFGFRMGHEQYF. CDR3 DNA: TGTGCCAGCAGCTTCGGTTTCAGGATGGGGCACGAGCAGTACTTC.

V is TRBV4-2 and J is TRBJ2-7; TRBD2 matches at 11 bases. The germline gives CDR1 LGHNA, CDR2 YNFKEQ. The V and J ends lost 0 bases and 2 bases, in that order; junction bases with no gene match: 18. There are 21 residues in the CDR3. Here the CDR3 reads CASSQDVLAGVHTTDPYEQYF. The CDR3 DNA sequence: TGTGCCAGCAGCCAAGATGTACTAGCGGGAGTCCACACAACCGACCCCTACGAGCAGTACTTC.

This clone has more than one count but fewer than ten. The rearrangement uses TRBV5-3 and TRBJ2-7, with 7 bases aligning to TRBD2. TRBV5-3 is an ORF, and what it does is uncertain. The CDR3 sequence is 16 residues long. With V trimmed by 0 bases and J by 0 bases, 6 bases remained unmatched. The DNA of the CDR3 is TGTGCCAGAAGCTTGGTGACTAGCTGTTACTCCTACGAGCAGTACTTC. Translating it yields CARSLVTSCYSYEQYF.